This record covers a single T cell receptor beta chain. TCRdb independently ran MiXCR on the 5' RACE reads; one entry per CDR3 protein. The table shows more than 60,000 distinct CDR3 sequences, with roughly 16% occurring only once. After removal of 5 bases from V and 6 bases from J, the junction contained 3 bases not matched to a gene. CDR1 and CDR2 from the germline V gene are SQVTM and ANQGSEA. This CDR3 spans 12 amino acids. The sample belongs to a study of T cells of healthy individuals. The rearrangement uses TRBV29-1 and TRBJ2-1; 8 bases match TRBD2. This receptor was taken from a human donor in good health. Written as DNA, the CDR3 is TGCAGCGTTAGGGGACTAGTCAATGAGCAGTTCTTC. Its translation is CSVRGLVNEQFF.